This T cell receptor (beta chain) was identified during a study of OX40 agonist ivuxolimab in advanced cancers. This table comes from immunoSEQ multiplex PCR, and its TCRdb copy is limited to in-frame clones, with some not included. The sample lists approximately 58,000 clones, over 75% seen once, with more than 1.2% in the top ten. The CDR3 runs 16 residues. With 0 bases clipped from V and 5 bases from J, the junction kept 6 bases outside the gene matches. Germline assignment: CDR1 LNHNV and CDR2 YYDKDF (reference sequence). V usage is TRBV15 and J usage is TRBJ2-3, with 9 bases matching TRBD2. The sample here was CD4+ or CD8+ T cells sorted from blood, taken in a trial of the OX40 agonist ivuxolimab. The sequence came from an adult with an advanced solid tumor such as melanoma, head and neck, liver or kidney cancer. The CDR3 protein is CATSRDLAGGQDTQYF. The CDR3 DNA reads as TGTGCCACCAGCAGAGATCTGGCGGGGGGGCAAGATACGCAGTATTTT. The full variable domain, rest sourced from reference TRBV15 and TRBJ2-3, is DAMVIQNPRYQVTQFGKPVTLSCSQTLNHNVMYWYQQKSSQAPKLLFHYYDKDFNNEADTPDNFQSRRPNTSFCFLDIRSPGLGDTAMYLCATSRDLAGGQDTQYFGPGTRLTVL.